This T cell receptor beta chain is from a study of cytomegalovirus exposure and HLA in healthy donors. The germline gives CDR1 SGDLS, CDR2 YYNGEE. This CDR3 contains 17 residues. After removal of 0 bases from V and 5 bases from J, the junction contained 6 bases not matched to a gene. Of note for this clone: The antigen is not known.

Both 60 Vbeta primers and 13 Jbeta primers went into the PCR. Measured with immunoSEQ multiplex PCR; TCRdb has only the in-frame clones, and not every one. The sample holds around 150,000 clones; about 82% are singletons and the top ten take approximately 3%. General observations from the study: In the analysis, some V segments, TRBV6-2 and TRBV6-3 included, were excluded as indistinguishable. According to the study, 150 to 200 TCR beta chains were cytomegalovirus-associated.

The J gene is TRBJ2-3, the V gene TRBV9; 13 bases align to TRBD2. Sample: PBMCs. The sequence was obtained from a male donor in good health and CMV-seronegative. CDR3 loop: CASSVGLLAGGQDTQYF. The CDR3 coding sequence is TGTGCCAGCAGCGTAGGATTACTAGCGGGGGGGCAAGATACGCAGTATTTT. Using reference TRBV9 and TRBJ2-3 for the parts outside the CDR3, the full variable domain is DSGVTQTPKHLITATGQRVTLRCSPRSGDLSVYWYQQSLDQGLQFLIQYYNGEERAKGNILERFSAQQFPDLHSELNLSSLELGDSALYFCASSVGLLAGGQDTQYFGPGTRLTVL.